The 2 T cell receptor beta chains given below trace back to one sample, sequenced in a study of OX40 agonist ivuxolimab in advanced cancers. Data came from immunoSEQ multiplex PCR; TCRdb stores just in-frame clones and leaves some out. Counted here are over 55,000 clones, roughly 89% occurring once; the ten biggest clones make up around 0.77%. Sequenced material: CD4+ or CD8+ T cells sorted from blood, taken in a trial of the OX40 agonist ivuxolimab. The receptors derive from an adult with an advanced solid tumor such as melanoma, head and neck, liver or kidney cancer.

In its sample, this clone was seen once. The chain couples TRBV19 to TRBJ2-1, with D hard to call. The V and J ends lost 3 bases and 0 bases respectively, with 15 bases between them. The CDR3 is made up of 17 amino acids. Germline V gives CDR1 LNHDA, CDR2 SQIVND (reference sequence). The CDR3 sequence is CASSIIGNPYSYNEQFF. The CDR3, as DNA: TGTGCCAGTAGTATCATAGGGAATCCTTACTCCTACAATGAGCAGTTCTTC. The variable domain in full, with the rest retrieved from reference TRBV19 and TRBJ2-1, is DGGITQSPKYLFRKEGQNVTLSCEQNLNHDAMYWYRQDPGQGLRLIYYSQIVNDFQKGDIAEGYSVSREKKESFPLTVTSAQKNPTAFYLCASSIIGNPYSYNEQFFGPGTRLTVL.

The chain recombines TRBV19 with TRBJ1-5; D is possibly TRBD1 (6 bases). The CDR3 loop spans 16 amino acids. The germline V and J ends were trimmed by 7 bases and 5 bases, with 21 bases remaining between them. Germline-derived CDR1 and CDR2 are LNHDA and SQIVND (reference sequence). This CDR3 is CASKNRVEYGDQPQHF. The CDR3 nucleotides are TGTGCCAGTAAAAACAGGGTAGAATATGGGGATCAGCCCCAGCATTTT.